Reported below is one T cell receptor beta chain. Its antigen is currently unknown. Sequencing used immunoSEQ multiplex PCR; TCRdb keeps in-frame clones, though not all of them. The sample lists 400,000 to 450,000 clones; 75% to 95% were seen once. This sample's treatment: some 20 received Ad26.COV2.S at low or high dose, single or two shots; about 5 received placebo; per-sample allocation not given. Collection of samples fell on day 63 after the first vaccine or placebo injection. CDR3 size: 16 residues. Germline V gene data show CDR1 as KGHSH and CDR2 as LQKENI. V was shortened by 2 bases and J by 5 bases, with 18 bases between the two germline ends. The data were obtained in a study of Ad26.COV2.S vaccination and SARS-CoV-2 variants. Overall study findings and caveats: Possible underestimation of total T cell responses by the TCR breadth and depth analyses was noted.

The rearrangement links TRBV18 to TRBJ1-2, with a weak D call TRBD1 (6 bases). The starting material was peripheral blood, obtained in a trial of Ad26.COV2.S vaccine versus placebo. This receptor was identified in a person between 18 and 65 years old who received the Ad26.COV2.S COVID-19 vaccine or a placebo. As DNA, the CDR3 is TGTGCCAGCTCACCAACCCGAGGGCAGGGGAGGTATGGCTACACCTTC. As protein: CASSPTRGQGRYGYTF.